The entry below gives a single T cell receptor (beta chain) sequence along with its context. This entry belongs to a study of blood T cell repertoires in COVID-19. Study-level information: Donors in the United States, Italy and Spain gave samples during acute or convalescent COVID-19. Sources were T cells, B-cell-depleted T cells, or PBMCs; the material itself was cDNA or gDNA.

Source study methods: By means of reference gene primer amplification, nucleated cell counts were estimated. This table comes from immunoSEQ multiplex PCR, and its TCRdb copy is limited to in-frame clones, with some not included. V and J calls and clone size are copied from that table; D and trimming were computed from the DNA. The data show more than 90,000 clones, 75% to 90% seen once. The germline V and J ends were trimmed by 3 bases and 2 bases, with 18 bases remaining between them. Germline V gives CDR1 SGHRS, CDR2 YFSETQ. This CDR3 is 16 amino acids long. This receptor was obtained from a man in his 70s with acute or convalescent COVID-19. The chain uses TRBV5-1 and TRBJ2-7, with TRBD2 as a possible D gene (5 bases). The sequencing sample was made of peripheral blood. The CDR3, as DNA: TGCGCCAGCAGCTCTCTATTGAGCGGAGCCGCCTACGAGCAGTACTTC. Amino acid sequence: CASSSLLSGAAYEQYF.